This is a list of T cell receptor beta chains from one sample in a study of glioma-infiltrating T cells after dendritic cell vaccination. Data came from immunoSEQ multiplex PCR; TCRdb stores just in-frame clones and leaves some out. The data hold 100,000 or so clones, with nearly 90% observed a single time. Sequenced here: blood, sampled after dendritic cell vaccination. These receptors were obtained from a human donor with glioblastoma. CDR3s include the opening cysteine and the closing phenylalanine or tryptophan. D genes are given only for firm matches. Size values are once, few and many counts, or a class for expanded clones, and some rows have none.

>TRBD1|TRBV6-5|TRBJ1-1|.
TGTGCCAGCAGTAGGGGGCAGGGTGAAGCTTTCTTT
CASSRGQGEAFF
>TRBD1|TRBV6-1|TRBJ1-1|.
TGTGCCAGCATCCGGGACAGGGGGGACACTGAAGCTTTCTTT
CASIRDRGDTEAFF
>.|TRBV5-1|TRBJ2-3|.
TGCGCCAGCAGCTTTAGCGGCGACACAGATACGCAGTATTTT
CASSFSGDTDTQYF
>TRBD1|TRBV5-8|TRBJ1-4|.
TGTGCCAGCAGCTTCGGAGCGCAGGGGGCTTCAATAAGAGAAAAACTGTTTTTT
CASSFGAQGASIREKLFF
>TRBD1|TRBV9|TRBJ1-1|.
TGTGCCAGCAGCGTAGAAGCGACAGGGGGCTTGACTGAAGCTTTCTTT
CASSVEATGGLTEAFF
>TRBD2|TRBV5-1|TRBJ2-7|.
TGCGCCAGCAGCGCGGGACTAGCGGGAGTTATAGGCCCGAGAGAGCAGTACTTC
CASSAGLAGVIGPREQYF
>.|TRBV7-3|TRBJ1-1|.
TGTGCCAGCAGCTTAACGGGTCAGGATGAAGCTTTCTTT
CASSLTGQDEAFF
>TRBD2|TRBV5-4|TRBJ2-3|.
TGTGCCAGCAGCGGGGGACTAGCGGGAGGTATCACAGATACGCAGTATTTT
CASSGGLAGGITDTQYF
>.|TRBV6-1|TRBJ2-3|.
TGTGCCAGCAGTGAAGCACGAGCGGCAGATACGCAGTATTTT
CASSEARAADTQYF
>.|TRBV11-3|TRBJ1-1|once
TGTGCCTGTAGCAGGGCAGGCATGAACACTGAAGCTTTCTTT
CACSRAGMNTEAFF
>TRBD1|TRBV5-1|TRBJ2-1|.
TGCGCCAGCAGCTTGGCCAGGGGGAATTCCTACAATGAGCAGTTCTTC
CASSLARGNSYNEQFF